What follows are 16 T cell receptor beta chains derived from one specimen sequenced in a study of blood T cell repertoires in COVID-19. Sequenced by immunoSEQ multiplex PCR; TCRdb stores in-frame clones only, minus some. The table records over 250,000 clones, more than 75% of them present only once. Sequencing input: peripheral blood. These receptors all stem from a woman aged 35 to 49 who had recovered from COVID-19.

CDR3 bases: TGTGCCAGCACGGCAGGTGGGCCCAACTATGGCTACACCTTC. Its protein product is CASTAGGPNYGYTF. The V gene is TRBV9, the J gene TRBJ1-2; no clear D. Trimming cost V 6 bases and J 2 bases, with 14 bases left between them. The CDR3 covers 14 residues. The germline V gene has CDR1 SGDLS and CDR2 YYNGEE.

V and J are TRBV24-1 and TRBJ2-2; D gene uncertain. CDR3 length: 14 amino acids. The germline gives CDR1 KGHDR, CDR2 SFDVKD. With 0 bases removed from V and 9 bases from J, the gap between germline ends came to 10 bases. The CDR3 loop is CATSDLGVRRELFF. In nucleotides, the CDR3 is TGTGCCACCAGTGATTTGGGAGTTCGGAGGGAGCTGTTTTTT.

The chain has TRBV12-3 or TRBV12-4 and TRBJ2-7; no clear D gene. Trimming shortened V by 10 bases and J by 0 bases, and 10 bases separated the two germline ends. The CDR3 is made up of 12 amino acids. The CDR3 loop reads CATGRTSYEQYF. The CDR3 region has the DNA TGTGCCACAGGCCGAACCTCCTACGAGCAGTACTTC.

The rearrangement uses TRBV6-6 and TRBJ1-3, with D perhaps TRBD1 (5 bases). This CDR3 has 18 amino acids. Trimming stripped 5 bases from V and 0 bases from J, with 20 bases between. Germline V gives CDR1 MNHNY, CDR2 SVGAGI (reference sequence). Written as DNA, the CDR3 is TGTGCCAGCAGTCTCGGCCGGGGGACCCTGAGCTCTGGAAACACCATATATTTT. Protein product: CASSLGRGTLSSGNTIYF.

This chain connects TRBV5-4 to TRBJ2-5; 8 bases agree with TRBD2. The CDR3 has 15 amino acids. The germline CDR1 and CDR2 sequences are SGHNT and YYREEE (reference sequence). V lost 0 bases, J lost 2 bases, and 3 bases stayed unmatched. The CDR3 region has the DNA TGTGCCAGCAGCTTGGTGGTAGCGGGGCAAGAGACCCAGTACTTC. This codes for CASSLVVAGQETQYF. The whole variable domain, remainder taken from reference TRBV5-4 and TRBJ2-5, is ETGVTQSPTHLIKTRGQQVTLRCSSQSGHNTVSWYQQALGQGPQFIFQYYREEENGRGNFPPRFSGLQFPNYSSELNVNALELDDSALYLCASSLVVAGQETQYFGPGTRLLVL.

The J gene is TRBJ1-1, the V gene TRBV3-1 (or the pseudogene TRBV3-2); 8 positions match TRBD1. The CDR3 spans 14 residues. V lost 7 bases to trimming and J lost 2 bases; unmatched junction nucleotides: 6. Germline-derived CDR1 and CDR2 are LGHDT and YNNKEL (reference sequence). The CDR3 loop is CASTYRGANTEAFF. Written as DNA, the CDR3 is TGTGCCAGCACCTACAGGGGGGCCAACACTGAAGCTTTCTTT.

This sequence joins TRBV7-9 and TRBJ2-5; tentatively, D is TRBD2 (6 bases). V shed 3 bases and J shed 2 bases, with 7 bases lying between them. Germline V gives CDR1 SEHNR, CDR2 FQNEAQ (reference sequence). The CDR3 has 13 amino acids. The CDR3 DNA reads TGTGCCAGCAGCTTCGGGGGTCAAGAGACCCAGTACTTC. Translating gives CASSFGGQETQYF.

This clone was seen just once. This chain links TRBV5-1 with TRBJ2-7; 10 bases fit TRBD1. This CDR3 contains 15 residues. Germline assignment: CDR1 SGHRS and CDR2 YFSETQ. Trimming at V came to 2 bases and at J to 6 bases, leaving 8 bases not matched to a gene. CDR3 amino acids: CASSFGDRGPSEQYF. The CDR3 DNA follows: TGCGCCAGCAGCTTTGGGGACAGGGGACCCTCCGAGCAGTACTTC.

The gene calls are TRBV4-3 and TRBJ1-4; TRBD1 is a possible D gene (5 bases). V lost 0 bases and J 5 bases, leaving 19 bases between the germline ends. This CDR3 comprises 18 residues. Germline lookup yields CDR1 LGHNA and CDR2 YSLEER. This chain's CDR3 is CASSQDHVRVEWNEKLFF. DNA of the CDR3: TGCGCCAGCAGCCAAGATCACGTCAGGGTGGAATGGAATGAAAAACTGTTTTTT.

The chain has TRBV27 and TRBJ2-1; TRBD2 matches at 13 bases. This CDR3 has 17 amino acids. Trimming at V came to 5 bases and at J to 5 bases, leaving 9 bases not matched to a gene. The germline V gene encodes CDR1 MNHEY and CDR2 SMNVEV (reference sequence). In DNA form, the CDR3 reads TGTGCCAGCAGTCCCCGCACTAGCGGGAGGGCTCACAATGAGCAGTTCTTC. Translation: CASSPRTSGRAHNEQFF.

The chain links TRBV4-3 to TRBJ1-2; D perhaps matches TRBD1 (6 bases). The V and J ends lost 1 base and 8 bases respectively, with 17 bases between them. Germline CDR1 and CDR2: LGHNA and YSLEER. CDR3 length equals 15 residues. The CDR3 bases are TGCGCCAGCAGCCAAGTCAGTGCGGGGGCGGGCGGCTACACCTTC. This sequence encodes CASSQVSAGAGGYTF.

The chain recombines TRBV18 with TRBJ2-6; D ambiguous. This CDR3 comprises 15 residues. The germline V gene has CDR1 KGHSH and CDR2 LQKENI. The germline V and J ends were trimmed by 3 bases and 0 bases, with 6 bases remaining between them. The CDR3 nucleotides are TGTGCCAGCTCACCCACTATCTCTGGGGCCAACGTCCTGACTTTC. This encodes CASSPTISGANVLTF.

By sample share, this clone is medium-sized. The chain is built from TRBV3-1 (or the pseudogene TRBV3-2) and TRBJ2-2; D not resolved. The germline V gene has CDR1 LGHDT and CDR2 YNNKEL (reference sequence). The V gene lost 4 bases and the J gene lost 4 bases, with 4 bases spanning the gap. The CDR3 runs to 12 residues. DNA for the CDR3: TGTGCCAGCAGCCTCCTCACCGGGGAGCTGTTTTTT. It codes for CASSLLTGELFF.

The chain couples TRBV15 to TRBJ2-1, with TRBD2 matching 7 bases. This CDR3 spans 16 amino acids. CDR1 is LNHNV and CDR2 is YYDKDF in the germline V gene (reference sequence). After removal of 3 bases from V and 5 bases from J, the junction contained 10 bases not matched to a gene. CDR3 nucleotides: TGTGCCACCAGCAGGGCGACTAGCAGACCAAACAATGAGCAGTTCTTC. Amino acids: CATSRATSRPNNEQFF.

The chain links TRBV3-1 (or the pseudogene TRBV3-2) to TRBJ2-5; 8 nucleotides agree with TRBD2. There are 14 residues in the CDR3. V dropped 3 bases and J dropped 4; count of bases not matched to a gene: 4. Germline-derived CDR1 and CDR2 are LGHDT and YNNKEL (reference sequence). The CDR3 sequence is CASSHGAGAETQYF. In DNA, the CDR3 is TGTGCCAGCAGCCACGGAGCGGGAGCAGAGACCCAGTACTTC.

CDR3 nucleotide sequence: TGTGCCACCCAGGGCGGGGGTTCACCCCTCCACTTT. Amino acid sequence: CATQGGGSPLHF. This chain joins TRBV27 and TRBJ1-6; D may be TRBD1 (5 bases). Trimming stripped 10 bases from V and 9 bases from J, with 13 bases between. The CDR3 contains 12 residues. Germline assignment: CDR1 MNHEY and CDR2 SMNVEV (reference sequence).